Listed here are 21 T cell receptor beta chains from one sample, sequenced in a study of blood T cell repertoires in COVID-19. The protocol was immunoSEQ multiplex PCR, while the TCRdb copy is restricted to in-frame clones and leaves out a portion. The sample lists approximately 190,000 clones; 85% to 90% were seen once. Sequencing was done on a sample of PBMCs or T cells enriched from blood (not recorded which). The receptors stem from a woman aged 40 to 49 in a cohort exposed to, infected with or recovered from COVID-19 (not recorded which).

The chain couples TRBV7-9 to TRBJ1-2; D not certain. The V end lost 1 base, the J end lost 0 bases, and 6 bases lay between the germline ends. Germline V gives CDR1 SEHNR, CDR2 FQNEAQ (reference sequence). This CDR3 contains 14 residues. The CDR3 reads CASSLVQTNYGYTF. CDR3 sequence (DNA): TGTGCCAGCAGCTTAGTTCAGACTAACTATGGCTACACCTTC.

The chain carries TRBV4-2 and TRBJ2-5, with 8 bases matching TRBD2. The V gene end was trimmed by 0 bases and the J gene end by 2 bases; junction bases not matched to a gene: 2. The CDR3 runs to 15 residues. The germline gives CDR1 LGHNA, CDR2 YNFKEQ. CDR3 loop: CASSQETGGQETQYF. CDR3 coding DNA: TGTGCCAGCAGCCAAGAAACGGGGGGGCAAGAGACCCAGTACTTC.

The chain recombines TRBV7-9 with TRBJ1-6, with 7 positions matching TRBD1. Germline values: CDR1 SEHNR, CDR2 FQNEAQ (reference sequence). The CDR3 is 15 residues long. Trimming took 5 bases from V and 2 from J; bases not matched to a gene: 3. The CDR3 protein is CASSPDRAYNSPLHF. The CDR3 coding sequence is TGTGCCAGCAGCCCCGACAGGGCCTATAATTCACCCCTCCACTTT.

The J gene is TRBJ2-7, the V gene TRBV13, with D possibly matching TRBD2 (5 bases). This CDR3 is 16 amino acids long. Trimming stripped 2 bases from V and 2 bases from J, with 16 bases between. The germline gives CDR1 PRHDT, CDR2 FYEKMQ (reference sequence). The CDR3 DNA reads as TGTGCCAGCAGCTTACGCGAGGGATTGAGGGCCTACGAGCAGTACTTC. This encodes CASSLREGLRAYEQYF.

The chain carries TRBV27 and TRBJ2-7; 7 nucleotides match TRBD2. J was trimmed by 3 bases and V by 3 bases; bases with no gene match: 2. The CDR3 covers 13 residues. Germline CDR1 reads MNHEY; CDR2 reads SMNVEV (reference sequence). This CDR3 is CASSFGLGYEQYF. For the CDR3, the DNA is TGTGCCAGCAGTTTCGGACTAGGCTACGAGCAGTACTTC.

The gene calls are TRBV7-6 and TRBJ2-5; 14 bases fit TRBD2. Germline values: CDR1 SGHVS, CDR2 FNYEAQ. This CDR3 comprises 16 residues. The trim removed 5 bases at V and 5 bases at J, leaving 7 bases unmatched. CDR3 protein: CASSRLAGGRQETQYF. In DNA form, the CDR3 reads TGTGCCAGCAGCCGACTAGCGGGGGGGCGGCAGGAGACCCAGTACTTC.

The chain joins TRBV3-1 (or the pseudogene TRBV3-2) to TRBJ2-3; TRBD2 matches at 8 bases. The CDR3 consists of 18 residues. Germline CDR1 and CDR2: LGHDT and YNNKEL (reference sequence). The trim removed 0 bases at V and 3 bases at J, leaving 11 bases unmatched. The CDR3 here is CASSQDLNPAGVTDTQYF. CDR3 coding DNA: TGTGCCAGCAGCCAAGATCTTAACCCAGCGGGAGTAACAGATACGCAGTATTTT.

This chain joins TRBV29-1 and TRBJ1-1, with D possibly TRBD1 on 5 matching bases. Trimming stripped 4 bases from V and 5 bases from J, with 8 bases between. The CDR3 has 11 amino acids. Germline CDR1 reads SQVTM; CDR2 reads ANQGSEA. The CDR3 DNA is TGCAGCGTTGCCCAGGGTACTGAAGCTTTCTTT. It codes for CSVAQGTEAFF.

The CDR3 coding sequence is TGTGCCATCAAAAGGACTAGCGGGAGCACAGATACGCAGTATTTT. Residues: CAIKRTSGSTDTQYF. This rearrangement joins TRBV10-3 to TRBJ2-3; 11 bases agree with TRBD2. The CDR3 covers 15 residues. The germline gives CDR1 ENHRY, CDR2 SYGVKD. The ends lost 7 bases at V and 0 bases at J; junction bases unmatched: 3.

The chain's CDR3 is CASSRTGVSGNTIYF. DNA of the CDR3: TGTGCCAGCAGCCGGACAGGGGTCTCTGGAAACACCATATATTTT. This sequence joins TRBV28 and TRBJ1-3, with 9 bases identical to TRBD1. Germline V CDR1 and CDR2: MDHEN, SYDVKM. J was trimmed by 0 bases and V by 6 bases; bases with no gene match: 3. The CDR3 extends over 15 amino acids.

The CDR3 DNA reads as TGTGCCAGCAGCTCAACTCCGGGACTTCAGAGCGAGCAGTACTTC. Protein sequence: CASSSTPGLQSEQYF. This sequence joins TRBV7-8 and TRBJ2-7; maybe TRBD2 (6 bases). Germline-derived CDR1 and CDR2 are SGHVS and FQNEAQ. With 4 bases removed from V and 6 bases from J, the gap between germline ends came to 19 bases. This CDR3 comprises 15 residues.

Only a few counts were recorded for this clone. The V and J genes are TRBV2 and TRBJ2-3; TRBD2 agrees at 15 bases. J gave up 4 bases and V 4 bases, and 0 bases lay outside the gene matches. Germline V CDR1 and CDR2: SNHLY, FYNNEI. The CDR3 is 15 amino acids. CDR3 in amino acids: CASSGTSGRADTQYF. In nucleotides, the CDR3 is TGTGCCAGCAGTGGGACTAGCGGGAGGGCAGATACGCAGTATTTT.

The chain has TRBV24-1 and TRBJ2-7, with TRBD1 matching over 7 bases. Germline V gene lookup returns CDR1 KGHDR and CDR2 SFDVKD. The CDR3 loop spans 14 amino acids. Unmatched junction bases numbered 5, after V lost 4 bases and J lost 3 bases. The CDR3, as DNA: TGTGCCACCAGTGAAACCGGGACAGTCTACGAGCAGTACTTC. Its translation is CATSETGTVYEQYF.

The CDR3 DNA reads TGTGCCAGCAGTTTGAGTAGCAAAAACATTCAGTACTTC. Translation: CASSLSSKNIQYF. The chain uses TRBV12-3 or TRBV12-4 and TRBJ2-4; D unclear. There are 13 residues in the CDR3. V gave up 3 bases and J gave up 3 bases, with 6 bases separating them.

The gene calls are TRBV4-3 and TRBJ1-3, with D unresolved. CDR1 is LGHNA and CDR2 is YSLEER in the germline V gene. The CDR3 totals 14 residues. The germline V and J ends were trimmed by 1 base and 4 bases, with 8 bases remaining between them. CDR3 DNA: TGCGCCAGCAGCCAAGGACTAGGCGGAAACACCATATATTTT. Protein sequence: CASSQGLGGNTIYF.

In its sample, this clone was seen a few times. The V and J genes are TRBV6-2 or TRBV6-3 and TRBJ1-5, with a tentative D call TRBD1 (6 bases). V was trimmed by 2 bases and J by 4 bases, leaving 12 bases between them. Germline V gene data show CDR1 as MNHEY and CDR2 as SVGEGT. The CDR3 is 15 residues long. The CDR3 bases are TGTGCCAGCAGTTACCGGGGGGCCCGAAATCAGCCCCAGCATTTT. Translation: CASSYRGARNQPQHF.

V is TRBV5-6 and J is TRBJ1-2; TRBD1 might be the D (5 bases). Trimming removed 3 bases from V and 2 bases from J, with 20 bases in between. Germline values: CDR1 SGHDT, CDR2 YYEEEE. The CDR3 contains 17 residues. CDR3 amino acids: CASSSQVRGMTNYGYTF. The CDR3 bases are TGTGCCAGCAGCTCCCAGGTACGGGGGATGACGAACTATGGCTACACCTTC.

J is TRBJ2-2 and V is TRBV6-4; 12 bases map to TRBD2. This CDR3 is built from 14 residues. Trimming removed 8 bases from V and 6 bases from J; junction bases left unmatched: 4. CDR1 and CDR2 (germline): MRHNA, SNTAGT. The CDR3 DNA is TGTGCCAGCGCCCGGACTAGCGGGGCCGGGGAGCTGTTTTTT. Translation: CASARTSGAGELFF.

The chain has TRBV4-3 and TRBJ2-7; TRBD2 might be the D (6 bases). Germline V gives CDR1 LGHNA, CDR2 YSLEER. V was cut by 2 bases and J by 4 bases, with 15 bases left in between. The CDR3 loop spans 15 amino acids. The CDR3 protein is CASSQHTGVRYEQYF. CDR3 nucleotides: TGCGCCAGCAGCCAACATACGGGGGTAAGGTACGAGCAGTACTTC.

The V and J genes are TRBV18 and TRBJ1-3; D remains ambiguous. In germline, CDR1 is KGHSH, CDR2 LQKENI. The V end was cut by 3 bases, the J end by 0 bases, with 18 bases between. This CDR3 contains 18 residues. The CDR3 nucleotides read TGTGCCAGCTCACCCCTAAACCGCGACGGGAGCTCTGGAAACACCATATATTTT. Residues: CASSPLNRDGSSGNTIYF.

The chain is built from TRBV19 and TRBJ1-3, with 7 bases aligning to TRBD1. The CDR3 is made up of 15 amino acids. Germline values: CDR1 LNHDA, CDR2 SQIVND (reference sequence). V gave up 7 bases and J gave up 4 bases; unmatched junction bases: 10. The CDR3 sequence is CASIMDRRLGNTIYF. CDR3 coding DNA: TGTGCCAGTATCATGGACAGGAGGTTGGGAAACACCATATATTTT.